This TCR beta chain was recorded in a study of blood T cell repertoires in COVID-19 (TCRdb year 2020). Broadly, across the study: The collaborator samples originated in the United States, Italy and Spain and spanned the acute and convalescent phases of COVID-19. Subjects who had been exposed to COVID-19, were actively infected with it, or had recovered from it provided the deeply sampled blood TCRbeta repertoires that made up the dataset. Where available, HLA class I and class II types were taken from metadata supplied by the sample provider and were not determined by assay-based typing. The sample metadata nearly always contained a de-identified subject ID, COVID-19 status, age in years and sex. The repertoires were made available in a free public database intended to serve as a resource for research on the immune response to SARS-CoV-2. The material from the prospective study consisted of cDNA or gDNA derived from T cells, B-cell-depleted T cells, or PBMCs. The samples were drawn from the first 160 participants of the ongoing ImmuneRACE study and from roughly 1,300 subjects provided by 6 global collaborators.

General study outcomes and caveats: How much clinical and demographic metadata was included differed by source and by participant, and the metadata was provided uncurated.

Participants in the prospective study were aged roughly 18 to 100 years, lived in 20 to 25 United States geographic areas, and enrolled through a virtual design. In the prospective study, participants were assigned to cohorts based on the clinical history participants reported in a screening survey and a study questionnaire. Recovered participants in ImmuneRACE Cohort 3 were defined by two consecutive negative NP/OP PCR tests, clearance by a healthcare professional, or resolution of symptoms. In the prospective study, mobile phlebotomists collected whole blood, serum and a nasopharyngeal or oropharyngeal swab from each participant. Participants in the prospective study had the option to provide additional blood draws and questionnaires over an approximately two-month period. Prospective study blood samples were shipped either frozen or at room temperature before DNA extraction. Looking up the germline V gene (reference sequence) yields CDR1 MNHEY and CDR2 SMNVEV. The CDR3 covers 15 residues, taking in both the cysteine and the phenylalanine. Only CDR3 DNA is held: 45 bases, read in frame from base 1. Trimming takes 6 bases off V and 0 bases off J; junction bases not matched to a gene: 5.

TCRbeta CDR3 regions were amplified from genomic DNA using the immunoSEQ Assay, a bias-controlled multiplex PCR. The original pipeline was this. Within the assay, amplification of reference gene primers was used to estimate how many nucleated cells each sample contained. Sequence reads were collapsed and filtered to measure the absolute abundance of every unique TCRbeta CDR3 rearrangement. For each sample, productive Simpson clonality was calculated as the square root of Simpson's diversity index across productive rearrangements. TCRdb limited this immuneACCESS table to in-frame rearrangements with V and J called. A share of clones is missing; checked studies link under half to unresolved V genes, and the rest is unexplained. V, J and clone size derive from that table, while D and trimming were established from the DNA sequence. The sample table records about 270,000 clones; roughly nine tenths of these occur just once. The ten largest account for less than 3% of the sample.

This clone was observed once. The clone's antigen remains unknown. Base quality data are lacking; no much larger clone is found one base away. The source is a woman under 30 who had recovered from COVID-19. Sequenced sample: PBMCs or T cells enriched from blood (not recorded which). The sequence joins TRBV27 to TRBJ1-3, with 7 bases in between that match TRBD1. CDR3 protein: CASSRDRVSGNTIYF. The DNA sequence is TGTGCCAGCAGCCGCGACAGGGTCTCTGGAAACACCATATATTTT.